Detailed here is one T cell receptor (beta chain). The antigen is not known. The second PCR ran about 6 to 11 cycles with a sample-barcoded 5' primer and J-beta primers. TCRdb used MiXCR to reprocess the 5' RACE reads, holding one entry per CDR3 protein. The repertoire consists of about 800,000 distinct CDR3 sequences, with roughly 25% occurring once and the leading ten covering under 4.5%. This sample was included in a study of blood T cells in healthy people across ages. Study results and caveats: With donor CMV status unknown, expanded clonotype changes were possibly confounded.

Germline values: CDR1 MDHEN, CDR2 SYDVKM. With 3 bases removed from V and 0 bases from J, the gap between germline ends came to 11 bases. The CDR3 is made up of 16 amino acids. The sample also formed part of further work on T cells of mothers and their children.

The sequenced material came from blood. The chain uses TRBV28 and TRBJ2-2, with D possibly matching TRBD1 (5 bases). The clonotype originates from a boy between 10 and 17 years old in good health. CDR3 DNA sequence: TGTGCCAGCAGTTTGGCAGACAGCCCGAACACCGGGGAGCTGTTTTTT. Translating it yields CASSLADSPNTGELFF.